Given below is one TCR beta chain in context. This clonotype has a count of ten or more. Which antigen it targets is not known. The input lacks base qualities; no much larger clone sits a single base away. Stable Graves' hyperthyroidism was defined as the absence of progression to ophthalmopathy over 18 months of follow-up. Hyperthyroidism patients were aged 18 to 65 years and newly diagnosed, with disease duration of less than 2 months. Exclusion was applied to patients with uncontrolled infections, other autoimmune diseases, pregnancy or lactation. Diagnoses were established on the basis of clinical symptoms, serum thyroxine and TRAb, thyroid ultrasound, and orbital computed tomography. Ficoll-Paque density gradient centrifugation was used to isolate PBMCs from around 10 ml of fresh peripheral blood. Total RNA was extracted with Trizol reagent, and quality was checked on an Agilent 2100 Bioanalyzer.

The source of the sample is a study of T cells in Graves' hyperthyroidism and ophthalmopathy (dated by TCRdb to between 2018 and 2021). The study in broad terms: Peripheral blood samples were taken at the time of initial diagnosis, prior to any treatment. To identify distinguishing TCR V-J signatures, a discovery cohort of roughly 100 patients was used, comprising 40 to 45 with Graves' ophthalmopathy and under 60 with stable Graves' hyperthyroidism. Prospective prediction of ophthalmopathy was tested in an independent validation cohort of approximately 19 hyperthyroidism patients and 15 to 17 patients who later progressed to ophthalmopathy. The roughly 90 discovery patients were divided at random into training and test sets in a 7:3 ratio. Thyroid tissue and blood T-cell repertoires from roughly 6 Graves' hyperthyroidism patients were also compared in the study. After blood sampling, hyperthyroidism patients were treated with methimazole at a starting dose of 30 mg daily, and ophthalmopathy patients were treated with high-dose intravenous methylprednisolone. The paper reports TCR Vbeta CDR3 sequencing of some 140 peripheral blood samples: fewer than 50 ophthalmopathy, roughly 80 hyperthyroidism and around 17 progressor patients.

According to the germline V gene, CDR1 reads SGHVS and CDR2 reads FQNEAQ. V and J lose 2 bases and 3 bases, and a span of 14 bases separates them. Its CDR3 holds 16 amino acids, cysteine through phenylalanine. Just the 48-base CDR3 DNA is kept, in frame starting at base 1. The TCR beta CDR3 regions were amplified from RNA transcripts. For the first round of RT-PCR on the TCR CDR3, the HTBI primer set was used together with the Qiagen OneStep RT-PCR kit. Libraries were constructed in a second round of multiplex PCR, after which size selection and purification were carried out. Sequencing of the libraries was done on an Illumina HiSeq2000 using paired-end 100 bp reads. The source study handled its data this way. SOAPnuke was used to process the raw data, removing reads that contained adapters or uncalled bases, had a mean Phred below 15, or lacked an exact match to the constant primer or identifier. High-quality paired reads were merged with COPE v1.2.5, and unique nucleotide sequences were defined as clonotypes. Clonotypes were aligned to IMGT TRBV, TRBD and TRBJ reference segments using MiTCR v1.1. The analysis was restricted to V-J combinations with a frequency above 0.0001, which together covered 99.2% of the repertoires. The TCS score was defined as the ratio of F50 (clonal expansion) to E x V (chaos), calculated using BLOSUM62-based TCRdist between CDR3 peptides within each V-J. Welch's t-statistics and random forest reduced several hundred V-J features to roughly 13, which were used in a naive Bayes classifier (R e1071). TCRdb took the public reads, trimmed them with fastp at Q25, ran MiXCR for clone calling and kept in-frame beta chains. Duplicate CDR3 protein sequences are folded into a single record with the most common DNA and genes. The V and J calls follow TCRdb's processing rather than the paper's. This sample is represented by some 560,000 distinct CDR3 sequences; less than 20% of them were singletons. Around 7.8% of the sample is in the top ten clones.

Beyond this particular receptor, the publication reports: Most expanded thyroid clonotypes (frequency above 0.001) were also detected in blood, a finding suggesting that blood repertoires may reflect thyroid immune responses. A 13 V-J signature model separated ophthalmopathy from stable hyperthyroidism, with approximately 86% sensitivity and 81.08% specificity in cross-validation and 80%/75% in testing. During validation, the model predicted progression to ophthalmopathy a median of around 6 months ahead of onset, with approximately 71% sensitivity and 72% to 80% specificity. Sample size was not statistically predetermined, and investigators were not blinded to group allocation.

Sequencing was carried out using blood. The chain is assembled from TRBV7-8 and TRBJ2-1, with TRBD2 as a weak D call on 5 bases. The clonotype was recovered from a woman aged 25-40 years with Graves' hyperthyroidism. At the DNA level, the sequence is TGTGCCAGCAGCTTACGGCCTGGACGGGGCTACAATGAGCAGTTCTTC. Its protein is CASSLRPGRGYNEQFF.